The clone carrying this TCR beta chain was seen a few times. The identical CDR3 is also encoded by other nucleotide sequences in the sample. This record belongs to a study of shared clonotypes between healthy human individuals. Using immunoSEQ multiplex PCR, the repertoire was profiled, and TCRdb retains in-frame clones only, with some absent. The sample includes hundreds of thousands of clones, roughly 70% of them seen just once. Trimming removed 6 bases from V and 4 bases from J, with 10 bases in between. The germline V gene has CDR1 SQVTM and CDR2 ANQGSEA. The CDR3 is made up of 12 amino acids. The material sequenced was memory CD4+ T cells sorted from blood. As to subset: CD45RA-negative fraction. The TCR originated in a woman aged 25-40 years in good health. The rearrangement uses TRBV29-1 and TRBJ2-1; TRBD1 might be the D (5 bases). The CDR3 spells CSVRQSYNEQFF. CDR3 DNA: TGCAGCGTCAGACAGTCTTACAATGAGCAGTTCTTC.